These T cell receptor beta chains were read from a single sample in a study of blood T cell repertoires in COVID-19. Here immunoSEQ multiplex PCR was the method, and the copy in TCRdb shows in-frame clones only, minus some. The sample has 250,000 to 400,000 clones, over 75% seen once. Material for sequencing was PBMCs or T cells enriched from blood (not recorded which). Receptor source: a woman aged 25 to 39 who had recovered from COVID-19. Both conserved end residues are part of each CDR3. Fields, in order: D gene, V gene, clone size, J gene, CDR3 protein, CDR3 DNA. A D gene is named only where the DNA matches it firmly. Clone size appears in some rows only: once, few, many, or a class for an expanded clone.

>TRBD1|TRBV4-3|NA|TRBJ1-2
CASSLRDRGGYGYTF
TGCGCCAGCAGCCTTAGGGACAGGGGAGGGTATGGCTACACCTTC
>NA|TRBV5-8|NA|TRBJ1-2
CASSLAYVKRYGYTF
TGTGCCAGCAGCTTGGCCTATGTCAAAAGATATGGCTACACCTTC
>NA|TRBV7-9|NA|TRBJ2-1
CASSSGAPRVADEQFF
TGTGCCAGCAGCTCTGGGGCTCCCCGGGTGGCGGATGAGCAGTTCTTC
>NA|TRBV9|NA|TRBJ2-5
CASSVSWGLGETQYF
TGTGCCAGCAGCGTAAGTTGGGGGCTAGGCGAGACCCAGTACTTC
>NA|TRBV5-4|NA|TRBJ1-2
CASSLEGGWSFNYGYTF
TGTGCCAGCAGCTTGGAGGGAGGGTGGAGCTTTAACTATGGCTACACCTTC
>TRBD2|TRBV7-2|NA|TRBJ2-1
CASSSRGRGSYNEQFF
TGTGCCAGCAGCTCCAGAGGGAGGGGCTCCTACAATGAGCAGTTCTTC
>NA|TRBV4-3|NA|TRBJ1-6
CASSQDWGQGINSPLHF
TGCGCCAGCAGCCAAGATTGGGGCCAAGGGATTAATTCACCCCTCCACTTT
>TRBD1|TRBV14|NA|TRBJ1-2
CASSQAGQGHFNYGYTF
TGTGCCAGCAGCCAAGCGGGACAGGGGCACTTTAACTATGGCTACACCTTC
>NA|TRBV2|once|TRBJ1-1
CASRRQNTEAFF
TGTGCCAGCAGGCGGCAGAACACTGAAGCTTTCTTT
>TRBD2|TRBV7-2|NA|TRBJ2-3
CASSPGLAYRDTQYF
TGTGCCAGCAGCCCCGGACTAGCCTACAGAGATACGCAGTATTTT
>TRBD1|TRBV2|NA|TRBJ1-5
CASSEDTGGDQPQHF
TGTGCCAGCAGTGAGGATACAGGGGGTGATCAGCCCCAGCATTTT
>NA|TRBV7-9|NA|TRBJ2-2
CASSFPTDSSNTGELFF
TGTGCCAGCAGCTTCCCCACAGACAGTTCGAACACCGGGGAGCTGTTTTTT
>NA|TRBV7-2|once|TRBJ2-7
CASSAPGTPRIYEQYF
TGTGCCAGCAGCGCCCCCGGGACACCTAGAATCTACGAGCAGTACTTC
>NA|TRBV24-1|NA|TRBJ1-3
CATSDPGPSGNTIYF
TGTGCCACCAGTGATCCAGGCCCCTCTGGAAACACCATATATTTT
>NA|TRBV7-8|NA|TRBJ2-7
CASSLGAASYEQYF
TGTGCCAGCAGCTTAGGCGCCGCTTCCTACGAGCAGTACTTC
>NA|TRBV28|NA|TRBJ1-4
CASSLVGVATNEKLFF
TGTGCCAGCAGTTTAGTAGGGGTTGCAACTAATGAAAAACTGTTTTTT
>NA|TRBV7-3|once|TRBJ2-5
CASGIGSGFGETQYF
TGTGCCAGCGGAATCGGGTCCGGGTTCGGGGAGACCCAGTACTTC
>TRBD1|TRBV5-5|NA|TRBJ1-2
CASSLLRGTGDYGYTF
TGTGCCAGCAGCTTACTCAGGGGGACAGGGGACTATGGCTACACCTTC
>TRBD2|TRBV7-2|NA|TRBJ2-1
CASSFSGGRYNEQFF
TGTGCCAGCAGCTTTAGCGGGGGGCGGTACAATGAGCAGTTCTTC
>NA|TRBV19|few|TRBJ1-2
CASSPAGGKNGYTF
TGTGCCAGTAGTCCCGCCGGCGGTAAGAATGGCTACACCTTC
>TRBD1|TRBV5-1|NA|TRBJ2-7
CASSFGQGSGTQYF
TGCGCCAGCAGCTTCGGACAGGGTAGTGGAACGCAGTACTTC
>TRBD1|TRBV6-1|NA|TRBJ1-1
CASSETANRGTEAFF
TGTGCCAGCAGTGAAACCGCTAACAGGGGGACTGAAGCTTTCTTT
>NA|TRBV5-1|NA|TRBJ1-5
CASSLGSGLDQPQHF
TGCGCCAGCAGCTTGGGGTCAGGGCTCGATCAGCCCCAGCATTTT
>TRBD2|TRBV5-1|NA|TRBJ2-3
CASSSLAGGFTDTQYF
TGCGCCAGCAGCTCACTAGCGGGGGGATTCACAGATACGCAGTATTTT
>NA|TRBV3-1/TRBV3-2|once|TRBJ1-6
CASSQSIGDSPLHF
TGTGCCAGCAGCCAGTCCATTGGAGATTCACCCCTCCACTTT
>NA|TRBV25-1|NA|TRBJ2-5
CASSEWEGGAGRETQYF
TGTGCCAGCAGTGAATGGGAGGGGGGGGCCGGTCGAGAGACCCAGTACTTC
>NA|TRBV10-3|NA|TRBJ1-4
CAISERRGSTNEKLFF
TGTGCCATCAGTGAGCGGAGGGGTTCGACTAATGAAAAACTGTTTTTT
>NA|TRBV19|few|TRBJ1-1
CASSLQGMNTEAFF
TGTGCCAGTAGTCTGCAGGGAATGAACACTGAAGCTTTCTTT
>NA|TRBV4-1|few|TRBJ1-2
CASSQDGGGNYGYTF
TGCGCCAGCAGCCAAGATGGAGGAGGGAACTATGGCTACACCTTC